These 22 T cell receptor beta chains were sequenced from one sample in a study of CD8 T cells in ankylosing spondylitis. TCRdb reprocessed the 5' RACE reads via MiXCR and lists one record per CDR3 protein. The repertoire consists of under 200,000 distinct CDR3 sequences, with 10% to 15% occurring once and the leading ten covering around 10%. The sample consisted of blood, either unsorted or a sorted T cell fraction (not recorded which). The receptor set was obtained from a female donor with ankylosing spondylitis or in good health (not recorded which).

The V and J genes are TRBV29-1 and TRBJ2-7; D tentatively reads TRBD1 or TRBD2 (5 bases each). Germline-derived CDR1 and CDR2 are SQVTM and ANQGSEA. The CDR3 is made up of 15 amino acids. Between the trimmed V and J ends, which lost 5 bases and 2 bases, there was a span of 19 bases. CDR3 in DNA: TGCAGCGTTCGTCAGGGTTTCAGCGGAACCTACGAGCAGTACTTC. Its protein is CSVRQGFSGTYEQYF.

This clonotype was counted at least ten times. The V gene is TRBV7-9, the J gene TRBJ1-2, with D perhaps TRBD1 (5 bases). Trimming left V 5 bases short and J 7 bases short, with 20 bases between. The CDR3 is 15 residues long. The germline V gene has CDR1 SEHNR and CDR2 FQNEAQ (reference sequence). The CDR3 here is CASSLLGGGDGGYTF. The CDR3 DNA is TGTGCCAGCAGCCTCCTGGGGGGGGGAGATGGTGGCTACACCTTC.

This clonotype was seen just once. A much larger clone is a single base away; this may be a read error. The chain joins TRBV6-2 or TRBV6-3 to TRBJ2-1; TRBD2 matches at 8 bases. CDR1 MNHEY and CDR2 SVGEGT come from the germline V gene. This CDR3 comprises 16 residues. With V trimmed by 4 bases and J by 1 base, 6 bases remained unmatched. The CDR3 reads CASSLSGTRSYNEQFF. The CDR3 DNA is TGTGCCAGCAGTTTGTCCGGGACTAGGTCCTACAATGAGCAGTTCTTC.

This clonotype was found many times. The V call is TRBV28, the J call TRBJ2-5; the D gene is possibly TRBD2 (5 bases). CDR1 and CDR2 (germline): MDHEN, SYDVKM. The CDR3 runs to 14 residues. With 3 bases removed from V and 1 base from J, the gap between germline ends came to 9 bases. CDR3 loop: CASSFGSFQETQYF. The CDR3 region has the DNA TGTGCCAGCAGTTTTGGGAGTTTCCAAGAGACCCAGTACTTC.

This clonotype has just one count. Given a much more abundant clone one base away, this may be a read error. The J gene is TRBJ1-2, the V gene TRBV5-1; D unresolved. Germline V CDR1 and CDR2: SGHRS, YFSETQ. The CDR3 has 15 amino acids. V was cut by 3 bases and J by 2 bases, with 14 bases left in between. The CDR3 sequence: CASSSNPRLNYGYTF. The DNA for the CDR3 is TGCGCCAGCAGCTCGAATCCCAGATTAAACTATGGCTACACCTTC.

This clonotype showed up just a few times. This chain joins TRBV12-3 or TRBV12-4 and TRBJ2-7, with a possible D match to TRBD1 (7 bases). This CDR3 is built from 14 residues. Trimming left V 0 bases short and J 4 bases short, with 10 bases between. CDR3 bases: TGTGCCAGCAGTTTAGCGCAGGGGGGATACGAGCAGTACTTC. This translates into CASSLAQGGYEQYF.

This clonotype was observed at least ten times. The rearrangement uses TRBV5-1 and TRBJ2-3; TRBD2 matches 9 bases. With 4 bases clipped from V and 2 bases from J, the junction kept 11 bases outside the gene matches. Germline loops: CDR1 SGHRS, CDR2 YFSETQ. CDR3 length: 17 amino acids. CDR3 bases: TGCGCCAGCAGCCCCATGGTAGCGGGAGTTACCACAGATACGCAGTATTTT. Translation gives CASSPMVAGVTTDTQYF.

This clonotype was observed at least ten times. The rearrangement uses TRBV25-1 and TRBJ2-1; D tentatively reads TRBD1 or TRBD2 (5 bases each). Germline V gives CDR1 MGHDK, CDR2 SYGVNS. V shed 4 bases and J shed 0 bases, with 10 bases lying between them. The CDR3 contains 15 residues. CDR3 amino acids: CASSAEGHSYNEQFF. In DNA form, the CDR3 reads TGTGCCAGCAGTGCTGAGGGGCACTCCTACAATGAGCAGTTCTTC. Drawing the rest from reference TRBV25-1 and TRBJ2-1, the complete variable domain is EADIYQTPRYLVIGTGKKITLECSQTMGHDKMYWYQQDPGMELHLIHYSYGVNSTEKGDLSSESTVSRIRTEHFPLTLESARPSHTSQYLCASSAEGHSYNEQFFGPGTRLTVL.

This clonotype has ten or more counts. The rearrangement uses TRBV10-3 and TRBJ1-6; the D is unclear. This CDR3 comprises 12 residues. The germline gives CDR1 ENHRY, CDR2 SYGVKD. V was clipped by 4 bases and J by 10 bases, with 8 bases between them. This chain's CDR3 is CAISAVGSPLHF. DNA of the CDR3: TGTGCCATCAGTGCTGTGGGGTCACCCCTCCACTTT.

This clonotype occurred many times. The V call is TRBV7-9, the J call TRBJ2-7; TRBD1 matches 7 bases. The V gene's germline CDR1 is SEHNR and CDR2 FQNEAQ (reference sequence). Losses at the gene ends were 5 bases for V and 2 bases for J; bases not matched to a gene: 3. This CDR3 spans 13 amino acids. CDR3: CASSLTGPYEQYF. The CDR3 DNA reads TGTGCCAGCAGCCTGACAGGGCCCTACGAGCAGTACTTC.

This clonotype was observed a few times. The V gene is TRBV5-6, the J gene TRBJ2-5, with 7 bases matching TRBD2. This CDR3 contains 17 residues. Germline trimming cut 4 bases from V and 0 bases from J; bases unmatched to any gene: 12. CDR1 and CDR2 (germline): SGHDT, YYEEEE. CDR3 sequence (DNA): TGTGCCAGCAGCGGCCTCGGGGGGAGAGGGAACCAAGAGACCCAGTACTTC. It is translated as CASSGLGGRGNQETQYF.

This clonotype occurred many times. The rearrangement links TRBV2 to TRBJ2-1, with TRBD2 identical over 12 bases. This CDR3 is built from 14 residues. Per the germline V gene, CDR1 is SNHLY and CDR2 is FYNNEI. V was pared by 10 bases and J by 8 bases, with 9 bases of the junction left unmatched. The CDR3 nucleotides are TGTGCCACCCGACTAGCGGGAGACATAGATGAGCAGTTCTTC. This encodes CATRLAGDIDEQFF.

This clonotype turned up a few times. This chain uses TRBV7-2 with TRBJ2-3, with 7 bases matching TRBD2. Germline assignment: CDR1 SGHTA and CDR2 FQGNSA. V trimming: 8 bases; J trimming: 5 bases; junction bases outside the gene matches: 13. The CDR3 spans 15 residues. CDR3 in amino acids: CASSQDGRTVDTQYF. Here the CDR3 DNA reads TGTGCCAGCTCCCAGGACGGGAGGACGGTAGATACGCAGTATTTT.

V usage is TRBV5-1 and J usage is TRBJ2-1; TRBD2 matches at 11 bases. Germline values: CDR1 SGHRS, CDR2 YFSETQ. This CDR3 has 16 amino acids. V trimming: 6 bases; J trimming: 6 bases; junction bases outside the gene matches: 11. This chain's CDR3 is CASNFLAGGIRNEQFF. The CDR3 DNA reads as TGCGCCAGCAACTTTTTAGCGGGAGGGATCCGCAATGAGCAGTTCTTC.

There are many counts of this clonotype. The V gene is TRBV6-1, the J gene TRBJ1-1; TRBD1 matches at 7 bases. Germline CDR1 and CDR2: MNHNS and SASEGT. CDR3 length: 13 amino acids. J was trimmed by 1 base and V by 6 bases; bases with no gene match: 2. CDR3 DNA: TGTGCCAGCAGGACAGGGAAGAACACTGAAGCTTTCTTT. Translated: CASRTGKNTEAFF.

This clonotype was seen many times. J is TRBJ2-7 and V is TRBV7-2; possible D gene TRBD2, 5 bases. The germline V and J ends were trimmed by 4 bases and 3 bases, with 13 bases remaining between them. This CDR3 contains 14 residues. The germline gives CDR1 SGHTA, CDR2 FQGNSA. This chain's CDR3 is CASSSWASGYEQYF. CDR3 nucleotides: TGTGCCAGCAGCTCCTGGGCCAGCGGCTACGAGCAGTACTTC.

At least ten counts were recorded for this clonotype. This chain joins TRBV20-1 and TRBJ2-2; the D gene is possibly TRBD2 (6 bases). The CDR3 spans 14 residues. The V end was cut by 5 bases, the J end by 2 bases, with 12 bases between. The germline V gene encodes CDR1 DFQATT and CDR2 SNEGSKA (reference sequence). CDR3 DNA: TGCAGTGCTTCTCGGGGGACCAACACCGGGGAGCTGTTTTTT. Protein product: CSASRGTNTGELFF.

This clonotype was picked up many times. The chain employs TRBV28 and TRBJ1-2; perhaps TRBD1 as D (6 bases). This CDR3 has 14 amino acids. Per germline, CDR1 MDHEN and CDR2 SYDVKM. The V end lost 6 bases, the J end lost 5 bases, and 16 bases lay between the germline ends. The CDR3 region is CASSPTGPLYGYTF. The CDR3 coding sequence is TGTGCCAGCAGCCCGACAGGTCCTCTTTATGGCTACACCTTC.

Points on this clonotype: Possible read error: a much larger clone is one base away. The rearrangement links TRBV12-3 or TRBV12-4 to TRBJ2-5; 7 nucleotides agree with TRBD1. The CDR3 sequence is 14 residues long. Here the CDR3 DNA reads TGTGCCAGCAAAGAGGGACAGCAACAAGAGGCCCAGTACTTC. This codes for CASKEGQQQEAQYF.

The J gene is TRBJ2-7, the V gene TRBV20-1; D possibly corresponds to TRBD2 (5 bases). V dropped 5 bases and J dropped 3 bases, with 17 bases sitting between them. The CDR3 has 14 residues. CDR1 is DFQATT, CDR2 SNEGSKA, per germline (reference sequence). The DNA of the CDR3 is TGCAGTGCTGGCCGGAGCGGCAGGTACTACGAGCAGTACTTC. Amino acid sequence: CSAGRSGRYYEQYF.

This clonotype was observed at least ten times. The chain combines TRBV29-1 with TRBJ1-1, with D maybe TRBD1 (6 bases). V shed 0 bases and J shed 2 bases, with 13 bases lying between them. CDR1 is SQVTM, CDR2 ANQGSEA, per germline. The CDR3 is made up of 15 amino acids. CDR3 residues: CSVEDRKGVNTEAFF. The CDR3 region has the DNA TGCAGCGTTGAAGATCGTAAGGGGGTAAACACTGAAGCTTTCTTT.

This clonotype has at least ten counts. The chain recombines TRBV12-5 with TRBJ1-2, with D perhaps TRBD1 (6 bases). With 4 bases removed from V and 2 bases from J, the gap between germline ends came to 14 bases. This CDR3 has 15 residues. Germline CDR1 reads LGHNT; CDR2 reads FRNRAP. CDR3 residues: CASGSRGARNYGYTF. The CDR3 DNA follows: TGTGCTAGTGGTTCTCGGGGGGCTAGGAACTATGGCTACACCTTC.